The 25 T cell receptor beta chains below were found in one sample sequenced in a study of blood T cell repertoires in COVID-19. Generated by immunoSEQ multiplex PCR, the TCRdb table keeps only in-frame clones and is missing some. The sample gives approximately 90,000 clones, more than 65% of which show up once; roughly 23% is in the top ten. Material for sequencing was peripheral blood. The receptors originated from a man older than 75 with active or convalescent COVID-19.

V and J are TRBV2 and TRBJ1-5, with TRBD1 as a possible D gene (6 bases). Germline V gene sequence: CDR1 SNHLY, CDR2 FYNNEI. V was trimmed by 3 bases and J by 4 bases, leaving 13 bases between them. The CDR3 runs 15 residues. The CDR3 sequence: CASSEGAHQNQPQHF. The CDR3 nucleotides read TGTGCCAGCAGTGAGGGGGCGCATCAGAATCAGCCCCAGCATTTT.

The CDR3 spells CASSLAAGTEAFF. CDR3 nucleotides: TGTGCCAGCAGCTTGGCCGCAGGGACTGAAGCTTTCTTT. The chain couples TRBV5-4 to TRBJ1-1; a possible D gene is TRBD1 (5 bases). V lost 0 bases and J 5 bases, leaving 8 bases between the germline ends. CDR3 length: 13 amino acids. Germline V gene sequence: CDR1 SGHNT, CDR2 YYREEE (reference sequence).

The chain employs TRBV7-3 and TRBJ1-2, with D perhaps TRBD1 (6 bases). V shed 5 bases and J shed 6 bases, with 16 bases lying between them. The CDR3 spans 14 residues. Germline-derived CDR1 and CDR2 are SGHTA and FQGTGA. The CDR3 sequence: CASSLHGTPDGYTF. In DNA, the CDR3 is TGTGCCAGCAGCCTCCACGGGACACCTGATGGCTACACCTTC.

This clone is labeled as medium-sized. This chain links TRBV12-3 or TRBV12-4 with TRBJ1-2, with a tentative D call TRBD1 (5 bases). Trimming stripped 7 bases from V and 8 bases from J, with 14 bases between. The CDR3 runs 12 residues. CDR3 sequence (DNA): TGTGCCAGCACTACTGACAGTGGAGGCTACACCTTC. This gives the protein CASTTDSGGYTF.

V is TRBV6-6 and J is TRBJ1-4; unclear D gene. The CDR3 runs to 14 residues. In germline, CDR1 is MNHNY, CDR2 SVGAGI (reference sequence). V was pared by 4 bases and J by 8 bases, with 14 bases between. CDR3 region: CASSFSRVREKLFF. The CDR3 DNA sequence: TGTGCCAGCAGTTTTTCGAGGGTACGGGAAAAACTGTTTTTT.

The chain joins TRBV16 to TRBJ1-2, with D possibly matching TRBD1 (6 bases). The V end lost 1 base, the J end lost 5 bases, and 20 bases lay between the germline ends. The germline CDR1 and CDR2 sequences are KGHSY and FQNENV. CDR3 length: 17 amino acids. The CDR3 nucleotides are TGTGCCAGCAGCCAATACACCCCGACAGGCGGTGGATATGGCTACACCTTC. Translation: CASSQYTPTGGGYGYTF.

The rearrangement links TRBV6-5 to TRBJ1-1; 8 bases map to TRBD1. Looked up from germline, CDR1 is MNHEY and CDR2 is SVGAGI. This CDR3 is 14 amino acids long. The V and J ends lost 6 bases and 5 bases, in that order; junction bases with no gene match: 8. The CDR3, as DNA: TGTGCCAGCAGGCAGACAGGGGAAAAGACTGAAGCTTTCTTT. Translated, it gives CASRQTGEKTEAFF.

The chain combines TRBV20-1 with TRBJ1-2; perhaps TRBD1 as D (5 bases). The CDR3 runs 13 residues. With 6 bases removed from V and 4 bases from J, the gap between germline ends came to 15 bases. The germline CDR1 and CDR2 sequences are DFQATT and SNEGSKA (reference sequence). The CDR3: CSASGADGYGYTF. CDR3 bases: TGCAGTGCCAGTGGGGCAGACGGCTATGGCTACACCTTC.

The chain joins TRBV27 to TRBJ2-2, with TRBD2 matching over 11 bases. Germline CDR1 and CDR2: MNHEY and SMNVEV (reference sequence). Trimming removed 7 bases from V and 4 bases from J; junction bases left unmatched: 5. The CDR3 has 15 residues. The CDR3 spells CASKASGGPTGELFF. DNA of the CDR3: TGTGCCAGCAAGGCTAGCGGGGGGCCCACCGGGGAGCTGTTTTTT.

In its sample, this clone was seen once. The gene calls are TRBV10-3 and TRBJ1-5; D is possibly TRBD1 (6 bases). This CDR3 has 13 residues. The germline CDR1 and CDR2 sequences are ENHRY and SYGVKD. Between the trimmed V and J ends, which lost 4 bases and 6 bases, there was a span of 10 bases. The CDR3 region has the DNA TGTGCCATCAGTGGAGAACAGGGTCAGCCCCAGCATTTT. Translating it yields CAISGEQGQPQHF.

In regard to this clone: Other DNA sequences within the sample encode an identical CDR3. The chain combines TRBV11-2 with TRBJ1-1; a weak D match, TRBD1 (5 bases). Trimming cost V 3 bases and J 5 bases, with 10 bases left between them. Germline CDR1 SGHAT, CDR2 FQNNGV. The CDR3 is 13 amino acids. CDR3 nucleotides: TGTGCCAGCAGCTTTCAGGGAGGTACTGAAGCTTTCTTT. Its translation is CASSFQGGTEAFF.

The CDR3 DNA sequence: TGTGCCAGCAGTCCCGAGTTCGCGAACACCGGGGAGCTGTTTTTT. Protein product: CASSPEFANTGELFF. The rearrangement joins TRBV27 to TRBJ2-2; unclear D gene. Germline V gives CDR1 MNHEY, CDR2 SMNVEV (reference sequence). This CDR3 contains 15 residues. V was cut by 5 bases and J by 0 bases, with 10 bases left in between.

This clone appeared once. This chain links TRBV28 with TRBJ1-1; D gene ambiguous. In germline, CDR1 is MDHEN, CDR2 SYDVKM. Trimming shortened V by 6 bases and J by 3 bases, and 5 bases separated the two germline ends. This CDR3 is built from 11 residues. The DNA for the CDR3 is TGTGCCAGCAGCTCCTACACTGAAGCTTTCTTT. The encoded protein is CASSSYTEAFF.

Of note for this clone: Additional DNA sequences in this sample encode the identical CDR3. The chain couples TRBV18 to TRBJ2-7; TRBD1 matches 7 bases. This CDR3 has 15 amino acids. Trimming cost V 6 bases and J 4 bases; bases outside gene matches: 12. Germline CDR1 reads KGHSH; CDR2 reads LQKENI. CDR3 in amino acids: CASSPSTGSPYEQYF. Here the CDR3 DNA reads TGTGCCAGCTCCCCATCGACAGGGTCGCCTTACGAGCAGTACTTC.

The chain joins TRBV7-9 to TRBJ1-1; D might be TRBD1 (5 bases). The germline V and J ends were trimmed by 2 bases and 7 bases, with 11 bases remaining between them. The length of the CDR3 is 13 residues. The germline gives CDR1 SEHNR, CDR2 FQNEAQ (reference sequence). CDR3 bases: TGTGCCAGCAGCTTATCTTCGGGGGGTGAAGCTTTCTTT. It translates to CASSLSSGGEAFF.

The rearrangement links TRBV12-5 to TRBJ1-4; D is possibly TRBD1 (6 bases). The germline V gene has CDR1 LGHNT and CDR2 FRNRAP. This CDR3 comprises 18 residues. Trimming cost V 1 base and J 3 bases, with 18 bases left between them. CDR3 amino acids: CASGLALTGAGANEKLFF. As DNA, the CDR3 is TGTGCTAGTGGTTTGGCCTTGACTGGGGCAGGGGCTAATGAAAAACTGTTTTTT.

CDR3 in amino acids: CSVKMVSGNTEAFF. The CDR3 DNA sequence: TGCAGCGTTAAAATGGTGTCAGGGAACACTGAAGCTTTCTTT. The V call is TRBV29-1, the J call TRBJ1-1; D gene uncertain. Between the trimmed V and J ends, which lost 5 bases and 1 base, there was a span of 14 bases. This CDR3 contains 14 residues. The germline CDR1 and CDR2 sequences are SQVTM and ANQGSEA.

The V gene is TRBV21-1, the J gene TRBJ1-5; the D call TRBD1 from the table was never checked on the DNA. TRBV21-1 is flagged as a pseudogene. CDR3 length equals 16 residues. CDR3 amino acids: CASSKKRDRGRQPQHF. The CDR3 coding sequence is TGTGCCAGCAGCAAAAAAAGAGACAGGGGGAGACAGCCCCAGCATTTT.

The CDR3 loop is CASSSLTSGGPNTGELFF. CDR3 nucleotides: TGTGCCAGCTCAAGCCTGACTAGCGGGGGACCGAACACCGGGGAGCTGTTTTTT. The gene calls are TRBV18 and TRBJ2-2, with 12 bases aligning to TRBD2. The J segment lost 0 bases and the V segment lost 5 bases, leaving 7 bases of the junction unmatched. This CDR3 has 18 amino acids. CDR1 is KGHSH, CDR2 LQKENI, per germline.

The rearrangement links TRBV7-8 to TRBJ1-6; 10 bases agree with TRBD1. CDR1 SGHVS and CDR2 FQNEAQ come from the germline V gene. The CDR3 loop spans 15 amino acids. V was clipped by 4 bases and J by 6 bases; unmatched bases: 3. CDR3 sequence reads: CASSSRQGANSPLHF. Here the CDR3 DNA reads TGTGCCAGCAGCTCCCGACAGGGGGCTAATTCACCCCTCCACTTT.

The chain joins TRBV6-1 to TRBJ2-7; perhaps TRBD1 as D (5 bases). The V gene's germline CDR1 is MNHNS and CDR2 SASEGT. Trimming took 5 bases from V and 3 from J, leaving 8 bases between them. This CDR3 comprises 12 residues. CDR3 protein: CASSSQGYEQYF. CDR3 nucleotide sequence: TGTGCCAGCAGTTCCCAGGGCTACGAGCAGTACTTC.

This clone was observed a few times. This chain links TRBV7-2 with TRBJ2-1; unclear D gene. Germline values: CDR1 SGHTA, CDR2 FQGNSA. Between the trimmed V and J ends, which lost 2 bases and 7 bases, there was a span of 12 bases. The CDR3 runs 14 residues. The CDR3 sequence: CASSLRLVGNEQFF. CDR3 sequence (DNA): TGTGCCAGCAGCTTACGGCTAGTAGGTAATGAGCAGTTCTTC.

The V and J genes are TRBV19 and TRBJ1-2; D is uncertain. Germline V gene data show CDR1 as LNHDA and CDR2 as SQIVND (reference sequence). CDR3 length equals 13 residues. The germline V and J ends were trimmed by 5 bases and 1 base, with 8 bases remaining between them. The CDR3 region is CASSATYNYGYTF. Written as DNA, the CDR3 is TGTGCCAGTAGTGCGACATATAACTATGGCTACACCTTC.

The V gene is TRBV6-2 or TRBV6-3, the J gene TRBJ2-3; 7 bases map to TRBD2. CDR3 length: 17 residues. The germline gives CDR1 MNHEY, CDR2 SVGEGT. With V trimmed by 6 bases and J by 10 bases, 22 bases remained unmatched. CDR3 DNA: TGTGCCAGCAGCAAACCTTCAGGCCTAGGGGCGGGGGAAGCGCAGTATTTT. Its translation is CASSKPSGLGAGEAQYF.

V usage is TRBV28 and J usage is TRBJ2-5; 7 positions agree with TRBD1. In germline, CDR1 is MDHEN, CDR2 SYDVKM. The length of the CDR3 is 15 residues. The trim removed 2 bases at V and 4 bases at J, leaving 7 bases unmatched. CDR3 protein: CASSLPQGVSETQYF. The CDR3 DNA reads as TGTGCCAGCAGTTTACCCCAGGGGGTGTCAGAGACCCAGTACTTC.